The sequence of this T cell receptor (beta chain) was determined in a study of blood T cell repertoires in COVID-19. Study-level background: Nucleic acid was either cDNA or gDNA, and it came from T cells, B-cell-depleted T cells, or PBMCs.

The CDR3 has 14 residues. Germline assignment: CDR1 SGHRS and CDR2 YFSETQ. V was clipped by 3 bases and J by 4 bases, with 11 bases between them. Under the authors' procedure: Amplification with reference gene primers provided the estimates of nucleated cell counts. Repertoires were generated with immunoSEQ multiplex PCR, while TCRdb's copy carries only in-frame clones and drops some. D and trimming were read from the DNA, whereas the V and J calls and clone size are those reported in that table. The table lists about 66,000 clones, just over 85% of them singletons, with under 8% in the top ten. The sequenced material came from peripheral blood. This clonotype was obtained from a man aged 50 to 59 with active COVID-19. The chain has TRBV5-1 and TRBJ1-3, with TRBD1 as a possible D gene (6 bases). The DNA for the CDR3 is TGCGCCAGCAGCTCCACCGGGACAGGAAACACCATATATTTT. It specifies CASSSTGTGNTIYF.